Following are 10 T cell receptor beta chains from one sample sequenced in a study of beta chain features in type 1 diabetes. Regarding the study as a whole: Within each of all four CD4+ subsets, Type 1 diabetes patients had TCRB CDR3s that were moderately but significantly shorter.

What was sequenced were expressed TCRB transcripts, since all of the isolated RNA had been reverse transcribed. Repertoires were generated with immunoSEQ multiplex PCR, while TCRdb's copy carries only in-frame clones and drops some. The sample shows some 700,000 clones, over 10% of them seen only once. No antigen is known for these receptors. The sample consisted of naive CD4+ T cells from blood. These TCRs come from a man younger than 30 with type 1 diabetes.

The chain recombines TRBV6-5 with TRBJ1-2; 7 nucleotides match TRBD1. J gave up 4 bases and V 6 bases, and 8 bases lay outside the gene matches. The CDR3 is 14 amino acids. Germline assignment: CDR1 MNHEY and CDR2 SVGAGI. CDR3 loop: CASRTGQSSYGYTF. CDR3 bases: TGTGCCAGCAGAACGGGACAGAGTAGCTATGGCTACACCTTC.

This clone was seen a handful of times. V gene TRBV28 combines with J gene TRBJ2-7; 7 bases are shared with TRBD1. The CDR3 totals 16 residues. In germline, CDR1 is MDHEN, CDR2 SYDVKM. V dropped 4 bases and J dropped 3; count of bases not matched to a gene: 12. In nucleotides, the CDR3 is TGTGCCAGCAGTTCTGTCCGGGATGACAGGGTCTACGAGCAGTACTTC. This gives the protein CASSSVRDDRVYEQYF.

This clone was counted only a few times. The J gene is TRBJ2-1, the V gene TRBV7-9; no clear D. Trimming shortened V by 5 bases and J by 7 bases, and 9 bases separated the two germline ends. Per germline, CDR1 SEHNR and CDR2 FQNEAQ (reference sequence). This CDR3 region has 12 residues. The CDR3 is CASSPSANEQFF. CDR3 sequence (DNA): TGTGCCAGCAGCCCGAGTGCTAATGAGCAGTTCTTC.

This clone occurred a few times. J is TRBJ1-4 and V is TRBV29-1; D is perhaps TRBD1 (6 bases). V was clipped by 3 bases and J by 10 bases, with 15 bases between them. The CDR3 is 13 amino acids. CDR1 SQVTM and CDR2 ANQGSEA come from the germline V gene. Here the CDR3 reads CSVDGQGNGKLFF. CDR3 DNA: TGCAGCGTTGACGGGCAGGGGAACGGAAAACTGTTTTTT.

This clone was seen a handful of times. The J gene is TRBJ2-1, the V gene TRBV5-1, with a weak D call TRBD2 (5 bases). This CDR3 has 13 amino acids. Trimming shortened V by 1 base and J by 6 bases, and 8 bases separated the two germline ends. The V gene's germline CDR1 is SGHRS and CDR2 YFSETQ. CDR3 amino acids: CASSLTRPNEQFF. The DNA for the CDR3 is TGCGCCAGCAGCTTGACTAGACCCAATGAGCAGTTCTTC.

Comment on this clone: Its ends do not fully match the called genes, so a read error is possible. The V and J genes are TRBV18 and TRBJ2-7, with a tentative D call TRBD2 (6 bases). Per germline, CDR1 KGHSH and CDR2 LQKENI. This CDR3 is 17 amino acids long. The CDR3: CASSPLQGRSVGYEQYF. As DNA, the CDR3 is TGTGCCAGCTCTCCACTCCAAGGGAGGTCGGTGGGCTACGAGCAGTACTTC. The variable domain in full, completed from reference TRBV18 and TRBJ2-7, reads NAGVMQNPRHLVRRRGQEARLRCSPMKGHSHVYWYRQLPEEGLKFMVYLQKENIIDESGMPKERFSAEFPKEGPSILRIQQVVRGDSAAYFCASSPLQGRSVGYEQYFGPGTRLTVT.

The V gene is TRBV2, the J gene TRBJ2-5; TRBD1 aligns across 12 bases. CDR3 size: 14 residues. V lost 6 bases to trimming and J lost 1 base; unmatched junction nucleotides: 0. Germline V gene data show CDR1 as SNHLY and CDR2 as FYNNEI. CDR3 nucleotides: TGTGCCAGCAGGGGACAGGGGGCCCAAGAGACCCAGTACTTC. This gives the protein CASRGQGAQETQYF.

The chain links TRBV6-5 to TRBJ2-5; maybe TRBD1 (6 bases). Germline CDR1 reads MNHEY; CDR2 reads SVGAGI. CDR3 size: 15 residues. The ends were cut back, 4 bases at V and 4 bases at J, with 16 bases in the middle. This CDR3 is CASSFRAGVGETQYF. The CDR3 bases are TGTGCCAGCAGTTTCCGAGCAGGGGTAGGAGAGACCCAGTACTTC.

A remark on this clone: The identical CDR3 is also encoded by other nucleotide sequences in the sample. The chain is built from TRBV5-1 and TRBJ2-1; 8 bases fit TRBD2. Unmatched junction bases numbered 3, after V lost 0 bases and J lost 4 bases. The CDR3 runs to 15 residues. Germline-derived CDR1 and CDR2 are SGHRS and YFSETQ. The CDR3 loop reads CASSLGGGPYNEQFF. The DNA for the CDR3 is TGCGCCAGCAGCTTGGGCGGGGGGCCATACAATGAGCAGTTCTTC.

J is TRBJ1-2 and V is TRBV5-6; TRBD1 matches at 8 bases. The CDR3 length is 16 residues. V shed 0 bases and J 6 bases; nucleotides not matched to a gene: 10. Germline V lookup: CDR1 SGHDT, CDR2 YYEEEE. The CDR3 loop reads CASSLGRFRGPNGYTF. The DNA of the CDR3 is TGTGCCAGCAGCTTGGGAAGGTTCAGGGGGCCAAATGGCTACACCTTC.